Listed below are T cell receptor beta chains from one sample, sequenced in a study of shared clonotypes between healthy human individuals. Some clones are missing from TCRdb's copy, which holds only in-frame ones; the method was immunoSEQ multiplex PCR. The repertoire has roughly 2.2 million clones, about 92% of them found once; the top ten carry about 0.41%. The specimen was naive CD4+ T cells from PBMCs. These receptors were collected from a man aged 18 to 29 in good health. Some clones in this sample may be carry-over from other donors' samples. Both conserved end residues are trimmed from each CDR3.

TRBV18	15	TRBJ2-7	ASSPRTSGRTSYEQY
TRBV5-4	16	TRBJ2-6	ASSLVRGRAAGANVLT
TRBV10-3	11	TRBJ1-2	AISGQGDYGYT
TRBV28	11	TRBJ2-2	ASSLLATGELF
TRBV5-1	18	TRBJ1-2	ASSLGGGGFSWDRNYGYT
TRBV10-3	12	TRBJ1-4	AISEGTGREKLF
TRBV28	13	TRBJ2-5	ASNTPGRHQETQY
TRBV19	15	TRBJ2-1	ASSRNTGTGGYNEQF
TRBV27	15	TRBJ2-1	ASSPTSGTGPYNEQF
TRBV18	13	TRBJ1-1	ASSPPAGYSTEAF